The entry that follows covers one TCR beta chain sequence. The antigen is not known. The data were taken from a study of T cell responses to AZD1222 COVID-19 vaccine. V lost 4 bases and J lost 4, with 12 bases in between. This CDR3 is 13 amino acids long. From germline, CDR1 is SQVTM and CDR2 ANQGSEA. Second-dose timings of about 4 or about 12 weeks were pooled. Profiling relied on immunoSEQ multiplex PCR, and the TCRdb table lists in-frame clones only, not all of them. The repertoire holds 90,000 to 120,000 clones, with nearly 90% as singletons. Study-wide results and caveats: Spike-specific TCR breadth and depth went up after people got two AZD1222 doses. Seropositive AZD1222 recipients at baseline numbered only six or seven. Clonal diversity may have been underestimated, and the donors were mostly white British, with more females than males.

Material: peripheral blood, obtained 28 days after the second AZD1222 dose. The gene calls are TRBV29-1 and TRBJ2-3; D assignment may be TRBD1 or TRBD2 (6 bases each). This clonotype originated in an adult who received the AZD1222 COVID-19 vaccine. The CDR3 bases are TGCAGCGTTGGACGGGGGCCCGCAGATACGCAGTATTTT. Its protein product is CSVGRGPADTQYF.